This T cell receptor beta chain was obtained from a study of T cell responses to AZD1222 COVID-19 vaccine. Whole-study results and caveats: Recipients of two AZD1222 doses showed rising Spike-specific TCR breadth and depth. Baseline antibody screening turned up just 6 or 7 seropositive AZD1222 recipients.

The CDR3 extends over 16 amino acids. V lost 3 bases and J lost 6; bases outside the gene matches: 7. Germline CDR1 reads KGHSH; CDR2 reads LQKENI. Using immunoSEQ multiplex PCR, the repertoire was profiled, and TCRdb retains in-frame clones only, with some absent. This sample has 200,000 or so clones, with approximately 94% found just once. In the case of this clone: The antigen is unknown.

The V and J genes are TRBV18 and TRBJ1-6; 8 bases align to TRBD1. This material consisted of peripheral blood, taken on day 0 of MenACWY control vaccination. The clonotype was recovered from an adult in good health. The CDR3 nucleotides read TGTGCCAGCTCACCTAATACAGGGGGACGTAATTCACCCCTCCACTTT. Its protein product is CASSPNTGGRNSPLHF. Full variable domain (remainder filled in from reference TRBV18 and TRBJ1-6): NAGVMQNPRHLVRRRGQEARLRCSPMKGHSHVYWYRQLPEEGLKFMVYLQKENIIDESGMPKERFSAEFPKEGPSILRIQQVVRGDSAAYFCASSPNTGGRNSPLHFGNGTRLTVT.